The clone carrying this TCR beta chain was detected once. Its target is unknown. The unsorted libraries were prepared from 2 million PBMCs (stored at -80 C). The cDNA was generated by 5'RACE with 10-nucleotide random UMIs. A single record per CDR3 protein comes from TCRdb applying MiXCR to the 5' RACE reads. The sample has 25,000 to 35,000 distinct CDR3 sequences, around 16% seen once. These data come from a study of neurological immune-mediated disorders. Broader study findings: The greatest TCR clonal expansion appeared in HTLV-1-associated myelopathy and the smallest, falling below healthy controls, in multiple sclerosis. No sharing of CDR3 amino acid sequences was observed among expanded clones across subjects, suggesting private repertoires in all groups.

This CDR3 contains 13 residues. The chain employs TRBV12-3 or TRBV12-4 and TRBJ1-2; D gene ambiguous. The sequence was collected from a man aged 70 or older in good health. What was sequenced was PBMCs. CDR3 region: CSSSQSAGYGYTF. The CDR3 nucleotides are TGTTCTAGCAGTCAGTCAGCCGGCTATGGCTACACCTTC.